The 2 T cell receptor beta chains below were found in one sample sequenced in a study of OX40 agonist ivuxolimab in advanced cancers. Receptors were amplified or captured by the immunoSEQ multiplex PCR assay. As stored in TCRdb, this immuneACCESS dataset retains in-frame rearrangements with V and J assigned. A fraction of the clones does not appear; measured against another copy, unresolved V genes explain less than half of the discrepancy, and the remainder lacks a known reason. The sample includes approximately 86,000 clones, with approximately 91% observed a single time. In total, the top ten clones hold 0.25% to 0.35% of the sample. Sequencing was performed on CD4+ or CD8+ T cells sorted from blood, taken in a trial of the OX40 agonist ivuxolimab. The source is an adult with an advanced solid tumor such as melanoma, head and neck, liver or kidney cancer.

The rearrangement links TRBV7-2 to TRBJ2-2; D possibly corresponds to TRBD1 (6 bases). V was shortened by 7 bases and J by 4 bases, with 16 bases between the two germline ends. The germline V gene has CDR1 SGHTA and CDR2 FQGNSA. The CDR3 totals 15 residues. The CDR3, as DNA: TGTGCCAGCACCCAAAGGGGGTACGGCACCGGGGAGCTGTTTTTT. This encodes CASTQRGYGTGELFF.

DNA of the CDR3: TGTGCCAGCAGCCCACCGGGACTAGCGGGAGACAATGAGCAGTTCTTC. This translates into CASSPPGLAGDNEQFF. This chain connects TRBV7-2 to TRBJ2-1; 14 bases are a match to TRBD2. The CDR3 contains 16 residues. V was clipped by 5 bases and J by 5 bases; unmatched bases: 5. CDR1 is SGHTA, CDR2 FQGNSA, per germline.